The 18 T cell receptor beta chains in this list originate from one sample, sequenced in a study of identical twins. In TCRdb, the 5' RACE reads were re-called with MiXCR into one record per CDR3 protein. The sample records approximately 230,000 distinct CDR3 sequences, 6% to 7% being singletons. This sample also belongs to another study, concerning T cells expressing NK-cell markers.

The sample comprised CD8+ T cells sorted from blood. All receptors derive from a woman aged 18-29 years in good health.

This clonotype was seen many times. The V and J genes are TRBV2 and TRBJ2-5, with no clear D. CDR3 size: 15 residues. The germline V and J ends were trimmed by 1 base and 4 bases, with 13 bases remaining between them. Germline loops: CDR1 SNHLY, CDR2 FYNNEI. Here the CDR3 reads CASSEETPSSETQYF. The CDR3 DNA sequence: TGTGCCAGCAGTGAAGAGACCCCGTCCTCAGAGACCCAGTACTTC.

This clonotype was observed a handful of times. J is TRBJ2-1 and V is TRBV14, with a tentative D call TRBD2 (6 bases). This CDR3 region has 15 residues. V was shortened by 5 bases and J by 5 bases, with 16 bases between the two germline ends. Per germline, CDR1 SGHDN and CDR2 FVKESK. The CDR3 loop is CASSEGLQPDNEQFF. CDR3 in DNA: TGTGCCAGCAGCGAGGGACTTCAACCTGACAATGAGCAGTTCTTC.

In its sample, this clonotype was seen many times. The junction departs from germline at one end; a sequencing error may be responsible. The rearrangement joins TRBV5-1 to TRBJ2-1; D ambiguous. Looked up from germline, CDR1 is SGHRS and CDR2 is YFSETQ. This CDR3 is built from 12 residues. The CDR3 DNA follows: TGTGCCAGCAGTTTCTCCTACAATGAGCAGTTCTTC. Its translation is CASSFSYNEQFF.

This clonotype was observed many times. The rearrangement uses TRBV30 and TRBJ2-2; weak D call: TRBD2 (5 bases). The CDR3 consists of 15 residues. Trimming pared 0 bases from V and 4 bases from J, leaving 12 bases between. The germline gives CDR1 GTSNPN, CDR2 SVGIG (reference sequence). The CDR3 reads CAWSVRLASTGELFF. CDR3 DNA sequence: TGTGCCTGGAGTGTACGGCTAGCAAGCACCGGGGAGCTGTTTTTT. The full variable domain, its missing parts supplied by reference TRBV30 and TRBJ2-2, is SQTIHQWPATLVQPVGSPLSLECTVEGTSNPNLYWYRQAAGRGLQLLFYSVGIGQISSEVPQNLSASRPQDRQFILSSKKLLLSDSGFYLCAWSVRLASTGELFFGEGSRLTVL.

V usage is TRBV27 and J usage is TRBJ2-7; TRBD2 matches 9 bases. The CDR3 covers 16 residues. Germline V lookup: CDR1 MNHEY, CDR2 SMNVEV (reference sequence). Trimming took 4 bases from V and 5 from J; bases not matched to a gene: 12. The CDR3 here is CASSWYWREGPHEQYF. In DNA, the CDR3 is TGTGCCAGCAGTTGGTACTGGCGGGAGGGCCCCCACGAGCAGTACTTC.

This rearrangement joins TRBV19 to TRBJ2-4, with 7 bases aligning to TRBD2. The CDR3 covers 17 residues. V gave up 3 bases and J gave up 10 bases; unmatched junction bases: 18. Germline V gene lookup returns CDR1 LNHDA and CDR2 SQIVND (reference sequence). CDR3 residues: CASSIDYRAPKGGIQYF. The DNA of the CDR3 is TGTGCCAGTAGTATCGACTACCGGGCTCCGAAGGGAGGGATTCAGTACTTC.

This clonotype was recorded many times. This rearrangement joins TRBV3-1 to TRBJ1-2; possible D gene TRBD1, 6 bases. The CDR3 contains 14 residues. The germline V gene has CDR1 LGHDT and CDR2 YNNKEL (reference sequence). The ends were cut back, 8 bases at V and 4 bases at J, with 17 bases in the middle. The CDR3 nucleotides are TGTGCCAGCCGTGACCAGGGGTTTTTCTATGGCTACACCTTC. Translated: CASRDQGFFYGYTF.

This clonotype was recorded a few times. The chain links TRBV18 to TRBJ2-1; 7 positions agree with TRBD1. The junction had 13 bases not matched to a gene; V was cut back by 2 bases and J by 9 bases. Germline loops: CDR1 KGHSH, CDR2 LQKENI. This CDR3 contains 16 residues. The CDR3 DNA reads TGTGCCAGCTCACCATCAACCGGGACAGCAAGGGCTGAGCAGTTCTTC. The encoded protein is CASSPSTGTARAEQFF. Looking up the rest from reference TRBV18 and TRBJ2-1 gives the full variable domain: NAGVMQNPRHLVRRRGQEARLRCSPMKGHSHVYWYRQLPEEGLKFMVYLQKENIIDESGMPKERFSAEFPKEGPSILRIQQVVRGDSAAYFCASSPSTGTARAEQFFGPGTRLTVL.

J is TRBJ1-1 and V is TRBV29-1; possible D gene TRBD1, 5 bases. Germline V gene sequence: CDR1 SQVTM, CDR2 ANQGSEA. The CDR3 has 13 residues. Trimming pared 5 bases from V and 4 bases from J, leaving 14 bases between. Here the CDR3 reads CSVWVGGGTEAFF. The CDR3 DNA sequence: TGCAGCGTTTGGGTGGGGGGTGGCACTGAAGCTTTCTTT.

The V gene is TRBV12-3 or TRBV12-4, the J gene TRBJ2-2; D is perhaps TRBD2 (5 bases). The CDR3 spans 12 residues. V shed 7 bases and J shed 3 bases, with 6 bases lying between them. Here the CDR3 DNA reads TGTGCCAGCACCGGGGACACCGGGGAGCTGTTTTTT. Amino acid sequence: CASTGDTGELFF.

In its sample, this clonotype was seen many times. This rearrangement joins TRBV6-5 to TRBJ2-3; the match to TRBD2 covers 7 bases. The CDR3 extends over 15 amino acids. The germline V gene has CDR1 MNHEY and CDR2 SVGAGI. V was clipped by 0 bases and J by 4 bases; unmatched bases: 4. The CDR3 spells CASSYSPGRADTQYF. CDR3 DNA: TGTGCCAGCAGTTACTCCCCGGGGAGGGCAGATACGCAGTATTTT.

This clonotype was found many times. The V and J genes are TRBV7-2 and TRBJ2-1; tentative D call: TRBD2 (6 bases). The V and J ends lost 2 bases and 7 bases respectively, with 15 bases between them. The CDR3 is 15 residues long. The germline V gene has CDR1 SGHTA and CDR2 FQGNSA. The CDR3 loop is CASSLFPSVSNEQFF. The CDR3 DNA follows: TGTGCCAGCAGCTTATTTCCTAGCGTGTCGAATGAGCAGTTCTTC.

This clonotype was found a few times. This chain uses TRBV6-1 with TRBJ1-5, with D unresolved. The length of the CDR3 is 15 residues. The V and J ends lost 1 base and 0 bases respectively, with 7 bases between them. The germline V gene has CDR1 MNHNS and CDR2 SASEGT. The CDR3 coding sequence is TGTGCCAGCAGTGAAGTCTCAGCTAGCAATCAGCCCCAGCATTTT. The encoded protein is CASSEVSASNQPQHF.

The chain is built from TRBV5-1 and TRBJ2-7, with D possibly TRBD1 on 6 matching bases. Germline CDR1 reads SGHRS; CDR2 reads YFSETQ. The V gene lost 4 bases and the J gene lost 4 bases, with 15 bases spanning the gap. CDR3 length: 14 amino acids. CDR3 in DNA: TGCGCCAGCAGCCCAGCAGGGGCCGGGTACGAGCAGTACTTC. Its translation: CASSPAGAGYEQYF.

The chain joins TRBV4-1 to TRBJ1-2; D is perhaps TRBD1 (5 bases). Germline CDR1 and CDR2: MGHRA and YSYEKL. The V and J ends lost 11 bases and 4 bases respectively, with 11 bases between them. There are 11 residues in the CDR3. The CDR3 bases are TGCGCCGCGAGGGGTTCCTATGGCTACACCTTC. Translating it yields CAARGSYGYTF.

The chain employs TRBV27 and TRBJ2-7; TRBD2 might be the D (6 bases). This CDR3 has 14 amino acids. CDR1 MNHEY and CDR2 SMNVEV come from the germline V gene (reference sequence). The V end lost 3 bases, the J end lost 2 bases, and 11 bases lay between the germline ends. The CDR3, as DNA: TGTGCCAGCAGTTTTGCGGGAATCGCCTACGAGCAGTACTTC. Its translation: CASSFAGIAYEQYF.

At least ten counts were recorded for this clonotype. V usage is TRBV3-1 and J usage is TRBJ2-1; D might be TRBD1 (6 bases). Germline V gene sequence: CDR1 LGHDT, CDR2 YNNKEL (reference sequence). Trimming pared 5 bases from V and 4 bases from J, leaving 12 bases between. The CDR3 is 14 amino acids. The CDR3 nucleotides read TGTGCCAGCAGCTATGACCAGGGGTACAATGAGCAGTTCTTC. It is translated as CASSYDQGYNEQFF.

The rearrangement uses TRBV27 and TRBJ2-1, with D tentatively TRBD2 (5 bases). Germline V lookup: CDR1 MNHEY, CDR2 SMNVEV (reference sequence). This CDR3 is built from 14 residues. Trimming removed 5 bases from V and 8 bases from J, with 16 bases in between. The CDR3 nucleotides are TGTGCCAGCAGTCGACTAACAAGAACCGATGAGCAGTTCTTC. This encodes CASSRLTRTDEQFF.